These 24 T cell receptor beta chains share one sample of origin, sequenced in a study of blood T cell repertoires in COVID-19. Generated by immunoSEQ multiplex PCR, the TCRdb table keeps only in-frame clones and is missing some. The sample gives approximately 130,000 clones, around 87% of which show up once; roughly a quarter is in the top ten. Sequencing used peripheral blood. The receptors shown here come from a man aged 70-80 years with active or convalescent COVID-19.

This clone has just one count. J is TRBJ1-1 and V is TRBV10-3, with D tentatively TRBD1 (5 bases). The CDR3 sequence is 13 residues long. V dropped 10 bases and J dropped 0 bases, with 12 bases sitting between them. CDR1 ENHRY and CDR2 SYGVKD come from the germline V gene. The CDR3 DNA follows: TGTGCCACCAAGGCGGGGCTGAACACTGAAGCTTTCTTT. Its protein product is CATKAGLNTEAFF.

This chain connects TRBV28 to TRBJ1-5; 12 nucleotides agree with TRBD1. The trim removed 6 bases at V and 7 bases at J, leaving 10 bases unmatched. The germline V gene has CDR1 MDHEN and CDR2 SYDVKM. This CDR3 has 16 residues. The CDR3 loop is CASRPPGQGASQPQHF. Here the CDR3 DNA reads TGTGCCAGCAGACCACCGGGACAGGGGGCTTCGCAGCCCCAGCATTTT. Full variable domain (remainder filled in from reference TRBV28 and TRBJ1-5): DVKVTQSSRYLVKRTGEKVFLECVQDMDHENMFWYRQDPGLGLRLIYFSYDVKMKEKGDIPEGYSVSREKKERFSLILESASTNQTSMYLCASRPPGQGASQPQHFGDGTRLSIL.

The V gene is TRBV7-2, the J gene TRBJ1-6; D unresolved. CDR3 length equals 12 residues. The ends were cut back, 3 bases at V and 8 bases at J, with 5 bases in the middle. Germline loops: CDR1 SGHTA, CDR2 FQGNSA. The CDR3 here is CASSFQDSPLHF. CDR3 DNA: TGTGCCAGCAGCTTCCAGGATTCACCCCTCCACTTT. Looking up the rest from reference TRBV7-2 and TRBJ1-6 gives the full variable domain: GAGVSQSPSNKVTEKGKDVELRCDPISGHTALYWYRQSLGQGLEFLIYFQGNSAPDKSGLPSDRFSAERTGGSVSTLTIQRTQQEDSAVYLCASSFQDSPLHFGNGTRLTVT.

The V and J genes are TRBV19 and TRBJ2-1; weak D call: TRBD2 (6 bases). Trimming removed 7 bases from V and 2 bases from J, with 18 bases in between. Germline loops: CDR1 LNHDA, CDR2 SQIVND (reference sequence). CDR3 length equals 16 residues. The CDR3 is CASTIEPREAYNEQFF. In DNA form, the CDR3 reads TGTGCCAGTACCATAGAACCCAGGGAGGCCTACAATGAGCAGTTCTTC.

This clone appeared once. The chain uses TRBV19 and TRBJ1-1, with 7 bases matching TRBD1. The CDR3 has 15 amino acids. Trimming removed 6 bases from V and 2 bases from J; junction bases left unmatched: 9. In germline, CDR1 is LNHDA, CDR2 SQIVND (reference sequence). The CDR3 bases are TGTGCCAGTAGGACACGACAGGGCGTCAACACTGAAGCTTTCTTT. Residues: CASRTRQGVNTEAFF.

V and J are TRBV27 and TRBJ1-5; unclear D gene. This CDR3 is 15 amino acids long. Germline V lookup: CDR1 MNHEY, CDR2 SMNVEV (reference sequence). V lost 3 bases to trimming and J lost 6 bases, with 15 bases between them. The CDR3 sequence: CASSFSEGLGQPQHF. CDR3 bases: TGTGCCAGCAGTTTCTCGGAGGGCTTGGGTCAGCCCCAGCATTTT.

This clone was observed a few times. The chain employs TRBV24-1 and TRBJ2-4, with TRBD2 matching 7 bases. CDR1 KGHDR and CDR2 SFDVKD come from the germline V gene. This CDR3 comprises 15 residues. With V trimmed by 4 bases and J by 4 bases, 6 bases remained unmatched. The CDR3 DNA sequence: TGTGCCACCAGTGACCCTGGGGGGGATAAAAACATTCAGTACTTC. Its translation is CATSDPGGDKNIQYF.

The chain has TRBV19 and TRBJ2-2, with TRBD2 identical over 10 bases. Germline assignment: CDR1 LNHDA and CDR2 SQIVND (reference sequence). The CDR3 is 17 amino acids. The V and J ends lost 4 bases and 2 bases, in that order; junction bases with no gene match: 7. The CDR3 nucleotides read TGTGCCAGTAGTACGGAAATAGCGGGAGGAAACACCGGGGAGCTGTTTTTT. Its protein product is CASSTEIAGGNTGELFF.

V usage is TRBV2 and J usage is TRBJ2-7; D unclear. This CDR3 has 15 amino acids. The V end was cut by 2 bases, the J end by 0 bases, with 11 bases between. Germline V gene lookup returns CDR1 SNHLY and CDR2 FYNNEI. The CDR3 sequence is CASSEFQASSYEQYF. CDR3 sequence (DNA): TGTGCCAGCAGTGAATTCCAAGCGAGCTCCTACGAGCAGTACTTC.

The chain recombines TRBV19 with TRBJ2-1; TRBD1 matches 7 bases. Germline CDR1 and CDR2: LNHDA and SQIVND (reference sequence). The CDR3 length is 14 residues. The V segment lost 4 bases and the J segment 4 bases; nucleotides outside the gene matches: 4. The CDR3 protein is CASSTPGQYNEQFF. In DNA form, the CDR3 reads TGTGCCAGTAGTACTCCGGGACAGTACAATGAGCAGTTCTTC.

The J gene is TRBJ1-1, the V gene TRBV10-3; 8 bases align to TRBD1. CDR1 is ENHRY and CDR2 is SYGVKD in the germline V gene. The CDR3 covers 14 residues. V lost 5 bases to trimming and J lost 1 base; unmatched junction nucleotides: 3. The CDR3 spells CAISPGTGNTEAFF. The CDR3 region has the DNA TGTGCCATCAGTCCCGGGACAGGGAACACTGAAGCTTTCTTT.

This chain uses TRBV3-1 (or the pseudogene TRBV3-2) with TRBJ1-4, with D maybe TRBD1 (5 bases). Between the trimmed V and J ends, which lost 0 bases and 2 bases, there was a span of 13 bases. This CDR3 is 17 amino acids long. Germline V gives CDR1 LGHDT, CDR2 YNNKEL (reference sequence). CDR3 nucleotides: TGTGCCAGCAGCCAAGACTTTCCAGGGTTTACTAATGAAAAACTGTTTTTT. Residues: CASSQDFPGFTNEKLFF.

The chain links TRBV5-1 to TRBJ1-2; D may be TRBD1 (5 bases). With 4 bases removed from V and 8 bases from J, the gap between germline ends came to 18 bases. CDR3 length: 14 amino acids. Germline V gene lookup returns CDR1 SGHRS and CDR2 YFSETQ. The CDR3 DNA reads TGCGCCAGCAGCCGCGGGGACCCCCTTCGGGGCTACACCTTC. It codes for CASSRGDPLRGYTF.

This chain uses TRBV18 with TRBJ1-6; a possible D gene is TRBD1 (5 bases). Trimming pared 0 bases from V and 5 bases from J, leaving 8 bases between. The CDR3 has 15 amino acids. In germline, CDR1 is KGHSH, CDR2 LQKENI. CDR3 sequence reads: CASSPPVTDNSPLHF. DNA for the CDR3: TGTGCCAGCTCACCACCGGTGACAGATAATTCACCCCTCCACTTT.

The J gene is TRBJ1-6, the V gene TRBV7-2, with unresolved D. Germline CDR1 SGHTA, CDR2 FQGNSA. The CDR3 contains 14 residues. V was cut by 4 bases and J by 7 bases, with 11 bases left in between. For the CDR3, the DNA is TGTGCCAGCAGCTATCTAGACCGCAATTCACCCCTCCACTTT. Its protein product is CASSYLDRNSPLHF.

The CDR3, as DNA: TGTGCCTGGAGTGGGCAGGGCTACGCACCCCTCCACTTT. Translating gives CAWSGQGYAPLHF. V is TRBV30 and J is TRBJ1-6, with D possibly matching TRBD1 (5 bases). Germline CDR1 reads GTSNPN; CDR2 reads SVGIG (reference sequence). Trimming shortened V by 1 base and J by 11 bases, and 12 bases separated the two germline ends. This CDR3 is built from 13 residues.

About this clone itself: An end of the junction differs from the germline gene, which may be a read error. V gene TRBV6-5 combines with J gene TRBJ1-6; 8 positions match TRBD1. CDR3 size: 12 residues. Germline V gene data show CDR1 as MNHEY and CDR2 as SVGAGI. CDR3 protein: CASSYEDRGVLF. In DNA form, the CDR3 reads TGTGCCAGCAGTTACGAAGACAGGGGCGTTCTCTTT.

The CDR3 is CASTSGSLYQPQHF. The CDR3 bases are TGTGCCAGCACCTCCGGGTCCCTCTATCAGCCCCAGCATTTT. V and J are TRBV28 and TRBJ1-5; D is unclear. CDR1 is MDHEN, CDR2 SYDVKM, per germline. The germline V and J ends were trimmed by 7 bases and 5 bases, with 15 bases remaining between them. The CDR3 is made up of 14 amino acids. The variable domain in full, with the rest retrieved from reference TRBV28 and TRBJ1-5, is DVKVTQSSRYLVKRTGEKVFLECVQDMDHENMFWYRQDPGLGLRLIYFSYDVKMKEKGDIPEGYSVSREKKERFSLILESASTNQTSMYLCASTSGSLYQPQHFGDGTRLSIL.

The J gene is TRBJ1-1, the V gene TRBV4-1, with no clear D. The CDR3 consists of 14 residues. Between the trimmed V and J ends, which lost 1 base and 1 base, there was a span of 7 bases. Germline V gene sequence: CDR1 MGHRA, CDR2 YSYEKL. CDR3 nucleotides: TGCGCCAGCAGCCAAGCAGACACGAACACTGAAGCTTTCTTT. Protein sequence: CASSQADTNTEAFF.

The CDR3 sequence is CASRSAGPSYGYTF. In nucleotides, the CDR3 is TGTGCCAGTAGATCCGCGGGACCGAGCTATGGCTACACCTTC. The rearrangement links TRBV19 to TRBJ1-2; perhaps TRBD1 as D (5 bases). Germline values: CDR1 LNHDA, CDR2 SQIVND (reference sequence). The CDR3 totals 14 residues. V lost 6 bases, J lost 4 bases, and 15 bases lay in between.

The chain links TRBV6-5 to TRBJ1-1; 10 positions agree with TRBD1. CDR1 and CDR2 from the germline V gene are MNHEY and SVGAGI. CDR3 length: 14 residues. Trimming removed 10 bases from V and 3 bases from J; junction bases left unmatched: 8. The CDR3 DNA follows: TGTGCCACCTTGAAGGACAGGGGGTACACTGAAGCTTTCTTT. Its protein product is CATLKDRGYTEAFF.

The J gene is TRBJ1-3, the V gene TRBV10-3; maybe TRBD1 (5 bases). Germline CDR1 reads ENHRY; CDR2 reads SYGVKD. This CDR3 is 16 amino acids long. V lost 4 bases, J lost 0 bases, and 13 bases lay in between. The CDR3: CAISGDSPDSGNTIYF. The CDR3 DNA reads as TGTGCCATCAGTGGTGACAGTCCAGACTCTGGAAACACCATATATTTT.

This sequence joins TRBV2 and TRBJ1-5, with D perhaps matching TRBD1 (5 bases). The CDR3 spans 16 residues. Germline CDR1 reads SNHLY; CDR2 reads FYNNEI. V shed 7 bases and J shed 2 bases, with 18 bases lying between them. The CDR3 DNA is TGTGCCAGCATGGGGGAGGGGTATAGCGGCAATCAGCCCCAGCATTTT. Its protein is CASMGEGYSGNQPQHF.

A single count supports this clone. This chain joins TRBV10-3 and TRBJ2-3, with D possibly TRBD2 on 5 matching bases. Per the germline V gene, CDR1 is ENHRY and CDR2 is SYGVKD. Trimming removed 0 bases from V and 4 bases from J, with 11 bases in between. The CDR3 covers 15 residues. CDR3 amino acids: CAISESEERADTQYF. The CDR3 DNA is TGTGCCATCAGTGAGTCAGAAGAGAGGGCAGATACGCAGTATTTT.